This passage covers 3 T cell receptor beta chains from one sample sequenced in a study of shared clonotypes between healthy human individuals. Repertoires were generated with immunoSEQ multiplex PCR, while TCRdb's copy carries only in-frame clones and drops some. The table shows around 2,000,000 clones, with roughly 91% occurring only once. CD45RO-negative CD8 cells positively selected for CCR7 made up the naive population, which excluded terminally differentiated effector memory CD45RA+ cells. The sample taken for sequencing was naive CD8+ T cells from PBMCs. The receptors were sampled from a man younger than 35 in good health. Some clones in this sample may be carry-over from other donors' samples.

V is TRBV11-2 and J is TRBJ1-3; D ambiguous. Per the germline V gene, CDR1 is SGHAT and CDR2 is FQNNGV. Trimming stripped 6 bases from V and 0 bases from J, with 9 bases between. This CDR3 has 14 residues. CDR3 sequence: CASRVTVSGNTIYF. The DNA for the CDR3 is TGTGCCAGCAGGGTGACGGTCTCTGGAAACACCATATATTTT.

The genes are TRBV6-1 and TRBJ1-2; the D is unclear. The CDR3 loop spans 16 amino acids. Germline V gene lookup returns CDR1 MNHNS and CDR2 SASEGT. Trimming removed 0 bases from V and 5 bases from J, with 16 bases in between. The CDR3: CASSEAPDSPWYGYTF. The CDR3 nucleotides read TGTGCCAGCAGTGAAGCGCCCGACTCCCCGTGGTATGGCTACACCTTC.

J is TRBJ2-7 and V is TRBV28, with D possibly being TRBD1 (5 bases). Trimming pared 6 bases from V and 2 bases from J, leaving 17 bases between. The CDR3 loop spans 15 amino acids. Germline assignment: CDR1 MDHEN and CDR2 SYDVKM. CDR3 in DNA: TGTGCCAGCAGGTATGACGGACAATACCCCTACGAGCAGTACTTC. It translates to CASRYDGQYPYEQYF.